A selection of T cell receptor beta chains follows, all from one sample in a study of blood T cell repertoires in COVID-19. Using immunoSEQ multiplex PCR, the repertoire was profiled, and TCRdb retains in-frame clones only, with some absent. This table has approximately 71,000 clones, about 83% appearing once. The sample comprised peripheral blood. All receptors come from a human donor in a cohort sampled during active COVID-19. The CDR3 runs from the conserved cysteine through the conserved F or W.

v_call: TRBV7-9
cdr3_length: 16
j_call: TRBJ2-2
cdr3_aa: CASSLETGPHTGELFF

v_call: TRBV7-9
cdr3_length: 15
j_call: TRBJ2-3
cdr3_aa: CASSTRDFSTDTQYF

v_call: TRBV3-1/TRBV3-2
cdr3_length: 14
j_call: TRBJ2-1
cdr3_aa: CASSHERLGNEQFF

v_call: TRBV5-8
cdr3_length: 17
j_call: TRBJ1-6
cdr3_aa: CASSLAVVTGSPSPLHF

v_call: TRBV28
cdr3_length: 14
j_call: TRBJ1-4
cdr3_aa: CASSQQGDDEKLFF

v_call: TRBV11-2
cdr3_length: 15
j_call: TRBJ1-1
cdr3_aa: CASSPPGTMNTEAFF

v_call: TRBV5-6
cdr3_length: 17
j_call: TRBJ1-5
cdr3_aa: CASSLLSGSGGNQPQHF

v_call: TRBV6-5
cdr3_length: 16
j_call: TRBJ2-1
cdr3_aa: CASSYGLAGVNNEQFF

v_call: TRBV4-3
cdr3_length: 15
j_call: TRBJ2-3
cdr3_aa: CASSQTGVPADTQYF

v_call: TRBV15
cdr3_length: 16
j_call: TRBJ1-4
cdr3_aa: CATSRDRGTPNEKLFF